The 21 T cell receptor beta chains in this list originate from one sample, sequenced in a study of kidney transplant recipient with SARS-CoV-2 infection. TCRdb re-called the reads with MiXCR, one entry per CDR3 protein. The sample lists roughly 230,000 distinct CDR3 sequences, about 28% occurring once. The starting material was a blood sample, obtained at baseline and around day 110 from a kidney transplant recipient. The receptors stem from a male patient aged 25 to 39 who had COVID-19 and was a kidney transplant recipient. Some T cells may arise from the graft donor.

This clonotype has ten or more counts. The rearrangement links TRBV18 to TRBJ1-2; D ambiguous. The germline CDR1 and CDR2 sequences are KGHSH and LQKENI. The CDR3 consists of 14 residues. V dropped 4 bases and J dropped 2 bases, with 11 bases sitting between them. The CDR3 coding sequence is TGTGCCAGCTCACAAGAGTCCGGAAACTATGGCTACACCTTC. It translates to CASSQESGNYGYTF. The entire variable domain, with the rest obtained from reference TRBV18 and TRBJ1-2, is as follows: NAGVMQNPRHLVRRRGQEARLRCSPMKGHSHVYWYRQLPEEGLKFMVYLQKENIIDESGMPKERFSAEFPKEGPSILRIQQVVRGDSAAYFCASSQESGNYGYTFGSGTRLTVV.

This clonotype was observed at least ten times. V usage is TRBV7-9 and J usage is TRBJ1-2; D ambiguous. The CDR3 extends over 17 amino acids. The V gene lost 5 bases and the J gene lost 4 bases, with 23 bases spanning the gap. The germline gives CDR1 SEHNR, CDR2 FQNEAQ (reference sequence). The CDR3 coding sequence is TGTGCCAGCAGCCGCCGTCGATACCATGGAAAGACCTATGGCTACACCTTC. Amino acids: CASSRRRYHGKTYGYTF.

Points on this clonotype: Mismatch with germline at one junction end may stem from a read error. The V call is TRBV4-1, the J call TRBJ2-2; 9 bases match TRBD2. From germline, CDR1 is MGHRA and CDR2 YSYEKL. The CDR3 spans 16 residues. CDR3 protein: CANSTLGLANTGELFF. The CDR3, as DNA: TGCGCCAACAGCACCCTGGGACTAGCAAACACCGGGGAGCTGTTTTTT.

This clonotype has a handful of counts. The chain carries TRBV7-2 and TRBJ1-2, with 9 bases fitting TRBD1. Germline trimming cut 1 base from V and 4 bases from J; bases unmatched to any gene: 10. Germline V CDR1 and CDR2: SGHTA, FQGNSA. CDR3 length: 17 amino acids. The CDR3 sequence is CASSLGARDRVIYGYTF. In DNA, the CDR3 is TGTGCCAGCAGCTTAGGTGCCCGGGACAGGGTTATCTATGGCTACACCTTC. Full variable domain (remainder filled in from reference TRBV7-2 and TRBJ1-2): GAGVSQSPSNKVTEKGKDVELRCDPISGHTALYWYRQSLGQGLEFLIYFQGNSAPDKSGLPSDRFSAERTGGSVSTLTIQRTQQEDSAVYLCASSLGARDRVIYGYTFGSGTRLTVV.

A single count supports this clonotype. CDR3 loop: CASSGTGGYGYTF. The CDR3 DNA is TGTGCCAGCAGCGGGACGGGCGGCTATGGCTACACCTTC. The genes are TRBV9 and TRBJ1-2; D gene unclear. The CDR3 extends over 13 amino acids. V lost 3 bases and J lost 4, with 10 bases in between. The germline V gene encodes CDR1 SGDLS and CDR2 YYNGEE. The full variable domain, with the rest looked up from reference TRBV9 and TRBJ1-2, is DSGVTQTPKHLITATGQRVTLRCSPRSGDLSVYWYQQSLDQGLQFLIQYYNGEERAKGNILERFSAQQFPDLHSELNLSSLELGDSALYFCASSGTGGYGYTFGSGTRLTVV.

In this sample, this clonotype turned up many times. The rearrangement links TRBV5-1 to TRBJ2-5; either TRBD1 or TRBD2 may supply D (6 bases each). V was shortened by 4 bases and J by 4 bases, with 17 bases between the two germline ends. Germline V gene data show CDR1 as SGHRS and CDR2 as YFSETQ. CDR3 length equals 15 residues. This CDR3 is CASSPLGGGIETQYF. CDR3 DNA: TGCGCCAGCAGCCCCCTTGGAGGGGGAATAGAGACCCAGTACTTC. The whole variable domain, filled in from reference TRBV5-1 and TRBJ2-5, reads KAGVTQTPRYLIKTRGQQVTLSCSPISGHRSVSWYQQTPGQGLQFLFEYFSETQRNKGNFPGRFSGRQFSNSRSEMNVSTLELGDSALYLCASSPLGGGIETQYFGPGTRLLVL.

Points on this clonotype: One base away lies a much larger clone, so this may be a sequencing read error. The chain employs TRBV7-3 and TRBJ2-5; 7 bases are a match to TRBD2. The end of the DNA aligns better with TRBJ2-7, so the J call may be wrong. Germline CDR1 SGHTA, CDR2 FQGTGA. CDR3 size: 14 residues. DNA of the CDR3: TGTGCCAGCAGCTCCTGGACTAGTGGGGACGAGCAGTACTTC. It encodes CASSSWTSGDEQYF.

There are many counts of this clonotype. The chain has TRBV21-1 and TRBJ2-3. TRBV21-1 is a documented pseudogene. The CDR3 runs 17 residues. The CDR3 sequence: CASSLTVATVMQDTQYF. The DNA of the CDR3 is TGTGCCAGCAGCCTTACAGTAGCTACAGTCATGCAAGATACGCAGTATTTT.

Worth noting for this clonotype: At one end, the junction sequence differs from germline, possibly due to a read error. As DNA, the CDR3 is TGTACCAGCAGCGAACAAAGCGGGATCGCCACAGATACGCAGTATTTT. This translates into CTSSEQSGIATDTQYF. The V and J genes are TRBV2 and TRBJ2-3; 7 bases are shared with TRBD2. CDR3 length: 16 amino acids. Germline V gene data show CDR1 as SNHLY and CDR2 as FYNNEI. The full variable domain, completed using reference TRBV2 and TRBJ2-3, is EPEVTQTPSHQVTQMGQEVILRCVPISNHLYFYWYRQILGQKVEFLVSFYNNEISEKSEIFDDQFSVERPDGSNFTLKIRSTKLEDSAMYFCTSSEQSGIATDTQYFGPGTRLTVL.

At least ten counts were recorded for this clonotype. The chain has TRBV20-1 and TRBJ1-1, with a tentative D call TRBD1 (5 bases). The CDR3 length is 14 residues. Trimming stripped 3 bases from V and 1 base from J, with 12 bases between. Germline CDR1 DFQATT, CDR2 SNEGSKA (reference sequence). The CDR3 reads CSASWAGSNTEAFF. The CDR3 DNA reads as TGCAGTGCTAGTTGGGCAGGGTCGAACACTGAAGCTTTCTTT.

This clonotype was counted at least ten times. The chain carries TRBV6-9 and TRBJ1-2; no reliable D call. V was trimmed by 5 bases and J by 4 bases, leaving 23 bases between them. The CDR3 extends over 17 amino acids. Germline V lookup: CDR1 MNHGY, CDR2 SVAAGI. The CDR3 DNA is TGTGCCAGCAGTATTGACAAGCCTTACGGAAAGACCTATGGCTACACCTTC. As protein: CASSIDKPYGKTYGYTF.

This clonotype was recorded only once. A much bigger clone sits one base away, suggesting this may be a read error. The chain employs TRBV7-8 and TRBJ2-5; D tentatively fits TRBD1 or TRBD2 (5 bases each). Germline V gene sequence: CDR1 SGHVS, CDR2 FQNEAQ. The length of the CDR3 is 16 residues. V lost 5 bases, J lost 5 bases, and 21 bases lay in between. The CDR3: CASSPALAGSGETQYF. The CDR3 bases are TGTGCCAGCAGCCCTGCTTTGGCAGGGAGTGGGGAGACCCAGTACTTC.

The chain couples TRBV5-3 to TRBJ1-2; no firm D call. TRBV5-3 is flagged as an ORF with uncertain function. V lost 7 bases and J lost 4, with 23 bases in between. The CDR3 has 16 amino acids. The CDR3 region has the DNA TGTGCCAGACAAAAAGTAGTGGTGAGAAAGACCTATGGCTACACCTTC. Translated, it gives CARQKVVVRKTYGYTF.

This clonotype showed up many times. This sequence joins TRBV7-3 and TRBJ2-2, with D tentatively TRBD2 (6 bases). V dropped 1 base and J dropped 6 bases, with 15 bases sitting between them. The CDR3 has 16 amino acids. Germline V CDR1 and CDR2: SGHTA, FQGTGA. CDR3 sequence (DNA): TGTGCCAGCAGCTTAAAAGGGACTTCTCTGGCCGGGGAGCTGTTTTTT. Protein product: CASSLKGTSLAGELFF.

Concerning this clonotype: With a much larger clone just one base away, this may be a read error. This rearrangement joins TRBV6-2 or TRBV6-3 to TRBJ2-7; D ambiguous. Trimming removed 5 bases at V and 0 bases at J, with 11 bases between. This CDR3 is 14 amino acids long. Germline V gene lookup returns CDR1 MNHEY and CDR2 SVGEGT. The CDR3 region has the DNA TGTGCCAGCAGTGTAAAGGGAAGCTCCTACGAGCAGTACTTC. As protein: CASSVKGSSYEQYF.

This clonotype has at least ten counts. As DNA, the CDR3 is TGTGCCAGCAGTTTTGAAGGACAGGGGAATTCACCCCTCCACTTT. Protein product: CASSFEGQGNSPLHF. The V call is TRBV27, the J call TRBJ1-6; 9 bases agree with TRBD1. From germline, CDR1 is MNHEY and CDR2 SMNVEV (reference sequence). V lost 3 bases and J lost 7; bases outside the gene matches: 4. The CDR3 contains 15 residues.

This clonotype came up many times. V gene TRBV11-3 combines with J gene TRBJ1-2; D ambiguous. CDR3 length: 17 residues. From germline, CDR1 is SGHNT and CDR2 YENEEA. The ends were cut back, 5 bases at V and 4 bases at J, with 23 bases in the middle. The CDR3 sequence is CASSEISDLGKTYGYTF. CDR3 nucleotides: TGTGCCAGCAGCGAGATATCCGATCTCGGAAAGACCTATGGCTACACCTTC.

Points on this clonotype: A much larger clonotype is one base distant, so this may be a read error. No conserved phenylalanine or tryptophan is present at the end of the CDR3, so a read error is the likely explanation. The rearrangement uses TRBV19 and TRBJ2-7; TRBD1 aligns across 8 bases. Germline V lookup: CDR1 LNHDA, CDR2 SQIVND (reference sequence). V shed 1 base and J 2 bases; nucleotides not matched to a gene: 4. This CDR3 region has 15 residues. Written as DNA, the CDR3 is TGTGCCAGTAGTATAGGGGCACAGGGGGCCTACGAGCAGTACCTC. Protein sequence: CASSIGAQGAYEQYL.

Remarks on this clonotype: Its ends do not fully match the called genes, so a read error is possible. V is TRBV7-3 and J is TRBJ2-3, with 11 bases identical to TRBD2. The length of the CDR3 is 18 residues. CDR1 is SGHTA and CDR2 is FQGTGA in the germline V gene. The CDR3 bases are TGTGCCGGCAGCTTAACGTCGACTAGCGGGGCTCGCACAGATACGCAGTATTTT. Its translation: CAGSLTSTSGARTDTQYF.

This clonotype was counted at least ten times. The chain couples TRBV12-3 or TRBV12-4 to TRBJ1-6; TRBD1 matches 12 bases. The CDR3 covers 15 residues. V dropped 5 bases and J dropped 9; count of bases not matched to a gene: 5. The CDR3 DNA is TGTGCCAGCAGTGTAGGGACAGGGGGCAGTTCACCCCTCCACTTT. Its translation: CASSVGTGGSSPLHF.

This clonotype was seen repeatedly, ten times or more. The chain carries TRBV15 and TRBJ2-3; D gene unclear. The CDR3 covers 16 residues. V was shortened by 4 bases and J by 1 base, with 15 bases between the two germline ends. CDR1 and CDR2 (germline): LNHNV, YYDKDF (reference sequence). The CDR3 nucleotides are TGTGCCACCAGCAACAGCCACCTTAGAGGCACAGATACGCAGTATTTT. Translated, it gives CATSNSHLRGTDTQYF.